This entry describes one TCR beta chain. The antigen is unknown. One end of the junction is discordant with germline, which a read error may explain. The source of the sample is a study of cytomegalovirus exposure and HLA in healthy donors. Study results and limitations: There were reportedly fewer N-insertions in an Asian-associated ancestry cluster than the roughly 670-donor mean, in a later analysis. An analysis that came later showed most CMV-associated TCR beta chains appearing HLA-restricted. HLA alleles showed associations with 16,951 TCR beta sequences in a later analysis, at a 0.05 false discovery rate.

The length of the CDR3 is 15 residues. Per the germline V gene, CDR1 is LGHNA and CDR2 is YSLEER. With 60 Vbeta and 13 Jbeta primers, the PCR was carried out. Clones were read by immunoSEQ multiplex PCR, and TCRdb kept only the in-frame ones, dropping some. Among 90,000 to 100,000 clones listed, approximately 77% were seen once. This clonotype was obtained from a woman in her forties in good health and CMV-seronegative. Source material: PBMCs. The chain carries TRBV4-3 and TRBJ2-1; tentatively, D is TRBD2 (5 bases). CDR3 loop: CASSQGLGGRNGQFF. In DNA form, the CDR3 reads TGCGCCAGCAGCCAAGGATTAGGAGGTAGGAATGGGCAGTTCTTC.